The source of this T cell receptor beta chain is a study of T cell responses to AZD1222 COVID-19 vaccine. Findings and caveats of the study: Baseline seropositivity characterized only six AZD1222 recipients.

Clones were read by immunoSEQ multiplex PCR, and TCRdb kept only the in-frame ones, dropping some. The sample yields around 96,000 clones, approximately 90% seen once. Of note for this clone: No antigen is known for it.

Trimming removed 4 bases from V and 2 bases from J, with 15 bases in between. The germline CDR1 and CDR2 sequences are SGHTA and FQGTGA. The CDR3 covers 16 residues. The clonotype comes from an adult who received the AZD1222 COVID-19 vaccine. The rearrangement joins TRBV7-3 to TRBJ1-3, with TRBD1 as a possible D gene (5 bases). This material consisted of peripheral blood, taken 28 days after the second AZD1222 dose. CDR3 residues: CASSYQPGTTGNTIYF. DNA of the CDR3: TGTGCCAGCAGCTATCAGCCCGGGACGACTGGAAACACCATATATTTT.